This TCR beta chain appears in the sequencing data of a study of cytomegalovirus exposure and HLA in healthy donors. Study conclusions and caveats: Altogether, some 160 TCR beta chains were recorded as cytomegalovirus-associated.

About this clone itself: The antigen remains unidentified.

60 Vbeta and 13 Jbeta primers were used in PCR. Profiling relied on immunoSEQ multiplex PCR, and the TCRdb table lists in-frame clones only, not all of them. The sample lists nearly 110,000 clones; around 69% were seen once. V was shortened by 3 bases and J by 0 bases, with 17 bases between the two germline ends. The CDR3 is 18 residues long. Germline V gives CDR1 SEHNR, CDR2 FQNEAQ (reference sequence). The source material was PBMCs. This chain uses TRBV7-9 with TRBJ1-4; no clear D. This clonotype was obtained from a man between 18 and 29 years old in good health and CMV-seronegative. DNA for the CDR3: TGTGCCAGCAGCTTTGAGGGAGTCTTAAGAGCAACTAATGAAAAACTGTTTTTT. Amino acids: CASSFEGVLRATNEKLFF.